This T cell receptor (beta chain) originates from a study of CD8 T cells in Susac syndrome. This clonotype has a single count. Reverse transcription of about 0.45 to 1 ug RNA was carried out with random hexamers. TCRdb reanalysed the immunoSEQ multiplex PCR reads using MiXCR and keeps one entry per CDR3 protein. Among 150,000 to 200,000 distinct CDR3 sequences listed, about 93% were seen once. The V gene end was trimmed by 7 bases and the J gene end by 15 bases; junction bases not matched to a gene: 11. Germline V gives CDR1 SNHLY, CDR2 FYNNEI. The CDR3 loop spans 14 amino acids. V and J are TRBV2 and TRBJ2-1, with 14 bases matching TRBD2. The sample taken for sequencing was CD4+ T cells from PBMCs. The TCR originated in a human donor with multiple sclerosis. The CDR3 sequence is CASTEGTSGGRGFF. The CDR3 DNA follows: TGTGCCAGCACCGAAGGGACTAGCGGGGGAAGGGGGTTCTTC.